A single sample gave rise to the 9 T cell receptor beta chains below, sequenced in a study of blood T cell repertoires in COVID-19. The data were produced by immunoSEQ multiplex PCR, yet TCRdb's version contains in-frame clones alone and is incomplete. Among over 200,000 clones listed, 80% to 85% were seen once. The sample consisted of peripheral blood. The receptors were gathered from an elderly woman with active or convalescent COVID-19.

The chain joins TRBV5-6 to TRBJ2-2, with D possibly being TRBD1 (5 bases). The CDR3 has 17 residues. Germline values: CDR1 SGHDT, CDR2 YYEEEE. The V end lost 1 base, the J end lost 2 bases, and 15 bases lay between the germline ends. This CDR3 is CASSLNRRTLNTGELFF. CDR3 nucleotide sequence: TGTGCCAGCAGCTTGAACAGGCGAACCCTCAACACCGGGGAGCTGTTTTTT.

The gene calls are TRBV7-2 and TRBJ2-7, with D hard to call. The CDR3 loop spans 12 amino acids. V was pared by 0 bases and J by 6 bases, with 6 bases between. CDR1 and CDR2 from the germline V gene are SGHTA and FQGNSA. DNA of the CDR3: TGTGCCAGCAGCTTAGCTTCGGGCGAGCAGTACTTC. It translates to CASSLASGEQYF.

This chain links TRBV5-1 with TRBJ2-1; a weak D match, TRBD1 (7 bases). The V end lost 4 bases, the J end lost 4 bases, and 12 bases lay between the germline ends. Germline CDR1 is SGHRS and CDR2 is YFSETQ. The CDR3 loop spans 14 amino acids. The CDR3 sequence: CASSPRDSYNEQFF. The CDR3 DNA reads TGCGCCAGCAGCCCGCGGGACAGTTACAATGAGCAGTTCTTC.

The V gene is TRBV12-3 or TRBV12-4, the J gene TRBJ2-2; D is unresolved. This CDR3 comprises 13 residues. Trimming took off 11 bases at V and 1 base at J, with 11 bases between the two ends. In DNA, the CDR3 is TGTGCCTGCCGACCGGGGAACACCGGGGAGCTGTTTTTT. Protein sequence: CACRPGNTGELFF.

The rearrangement uses TRBV30 and TRBJ1-5; tentative D call: TRBD1 (5 bases). The CDR3 totals 12 residues. Trimming removed 2 bases at V and 5 bases at J, with 7 bases between. CDR1 is GTSNPN and CDR2 is SVGIG in the germline V gene (reference sequence). The CDR3 is CAWSPGDQPQHF. CDR3 sequence (DNA): TGTGCCTGGAGTCCGGGGGATCAGCCCCAGCATTTT.

The rearrangement joins TRBV2 to TRBJ2-3; tentatively, D is TRBD2 (5 bases). The V and J ends lost 2 bases and 1 base respectively, with 10 bases between them. CDR3 size: 15 residues. Germline values: CDR1 SNHLY, CDR2 FYNNEI. The CDR3 sequence: CASSEISVGTDTQYF. DNA for the CDR3: TGTGCCAGCAGTGAAATTAGCGTGGGCACAGATACGCAGTATTTT. Full variable domain (remainder filled in from reference TRBV2 and TRBJ2-3): EPEVTQTPSHQVTQMGQEVILRCVPISNHLYFYWYRQILGQKVEFLVSFYNNEISEKSEIFDDQFSVERPDGSNFTLKIRSTKLEDSAMYFCASSEISVGTDTQYFGPGTRLTVL.

The CDR3 spells CASTLDPSESTGELFF. The CDR3 bases are TGTGCCAGCACCCTCGACCCCTCGGAGAGCACCGGGGAGCTGTTTTTT. The chain couples TRBV5-4 to TRBJ2-2, with no clear D. CDR1 and CDR2 (germline): SGHNT, YYREEE (reference sequence). V lost 6 bases and J lost 4, with 19 bases in between. This CDR3 contains 16 residues.

The V call is TRBV7-2, the J call TRBJ2-7; D is ambiguous. The CDR3 is made up of 13 amino acids. V shed 2 bases and J shed 1 base, with 6 bases lying between them. Germline V gene sequence: CDR1 SGHTA, CDR2 FQGNSA. The CDR3 protein is CASSLSRSYEQYF. CDR3 in DNA: TGTGCCAGCAGCTTAAGTCGGTCCTACGAGCAGTACTTC.

The V call is TRBV7-2, the J call TRBJ2-3, with TRBD1 as a possible D gene (7 bases). The CDR3 covers 15 residues. The germline gives CDR1 SGHTA, CDR2 FQGNSA. Between the trimmed V and J ends, which lost 2 bases and 5 bases, there was a span of 14 bases. This CDR3 reads CASSLWQGGLDTQYF. For the CDR3, the DNA is TGTGCCAGCAGCTTATGGCAGGGGGGTTTAGATACGCAGTATTTT.